Listed below are T cell receptor beta chains from one sample, sequenced in a study of shared clonotypes between healthy human individuals. Sequencing was performed with immunoSEQ multiplex PCR; in TCRdb, only in-frame clones are kept and a portion is missing. The sample lists about a million clones, 70% to 85% seen once, with over 1.3% in the top ten. The sample was memory CD4+ T cells sorted from blood. These receptors were collected from a man aged 18-30 years in good health. Each CDR3 is given with its conserved first and last residue. D genes are given only for firm matches. The listing skips clone size in some rows; elsewhere it reads once, few, many or a size class.

size: -; D: -; V: TRBV6-5; J: TRBJ2-7; DNA: TGTGCCAGCAGTTACTCCTCAATTAGGACAAGCTACGAGCAGTACTTC; CDR3: CASSYSSIRTSYEQYF
size: -; D: TRBD1; V: TRBV5-5; J: TRBJ1-5; DNA: TGTGCCAGCAGCTCAGGGACAGGGCCTCAGCCCCAGCATTTT; CDR3: CASSSGTGPQPQHF
size: -; D: TRBD1; V: TRBV28; J: TRBJ2-7; DNA: TGTGCCAGTGAGACAGGGGTTTTCTCCTACGAGCAGTACTTC; CDR3: CASETGVFSYEQYF
size: -; D: -; V: TRBV5-1; J: TRBJ2-7; DNA: TGCGCCAGCAGCTCGACCTACGAGCAGTACTTC; CDR3: CASSSTYEQYF
size: -; D: -; V: TRBV7-9; J: TRBJ2-1; DNA: TGTGCCAGCACTCGATACAATGAGCAGTTCTTC; CDR3: CASTRYNEQFF
size: few; D: TRBD2; V: TRBV11-2; J: TRBJ2-5; DNA: TGTGCCAGCAGCACGCAGGCAGCGGGATCGACCCAGTACTTC; CDR3: CASSTQAAGSTQYF
size: -; D: -; V: TRBV7-2; J: TRBJ2-2; DNA: TGTGCCAGCAGCTTAGTAGCCTCCGCGAACACCGGGGAGCTGTTTTTT; CDR3: CASSLVASANTGELFF
size: -; D: -; V: TRBV2; J: TRBJ2-5; DNA: TGTGCCAGCAGTGATGTGTATCGGGTAGAGGGGCCGGAGACCCAGTACTTC; CDR3: CASSDVYRVEGPETQYF
size: -; D: -; V: TRBV7-6; J: TRBJ1-5; DNA: TGTGCCAGCAGCCCGACAGCCTTGAATCAGCCCCAGCATTTT; CDR3: CASSPTALNQPQHF
size: -; D: -; V: TRBV30; J: TRBJ2-5; DNA: TGTGCCTGGAGCGGGGGCTTTCAAGAGACCCAGTACTTC; CDR3: CAWSGGFQETQYF
size: -; D: -; V: TRBV19; J: TRBJ1-3; DNA: TGTGCCAGTAGTATCCCGTACGGTGGAAACACCATATATTTT; CDR3: CASSIPYGGNTIYF
size: once; D: TRBD1; V: TRBV29-1; J: TRBJ1-4; DNA: TGCAGCGTTGACGGGACAGGGGGTGAAAAACTGTTTTTT; CDR3: CSVDGTGGEKLFF
size: -; D: -; V: TRBV11-2; J: TRBJ2-3; DNA: TGTGCCAGCAGCACCGGCTCAGATACGCAGTATTTT; CDR3: CASSTGSDTQYF
size: -; D: -; V: TRBV5-8; J: TRBJ1-5; DNA: TGTGCCAGCAGCTTAGCAGATTATAGCAATCAGCCCCAGCATTTT; CDR3: CASSLADYSNQPQHF
size: few; D: -; V: TRBV6-5; J: TRBJ1-1; DNA: TGTGCCAGCAAAGAAGCCAGGAAGAGCACTGAAGCTTTCTTT; CDR3: CASKEARKSTEAFF
size: -; D: -; V: TRBV5-4; J: TRBJ2-1; DNA: TGTGCCAGCAGCTCGCGGGGTGGGAAGGTCTCCTACAATGAGCAGTTCTTC; CDR3: CASSSRGGKVSYNEQFF
size: -; D: TRBD2; V: TRBV7-9; J: TRBJ2-5; DNA: TGTGCCAGCAGCCTAAGACTAGCGGGAGGAACCCAGTACTTC; CDR3: CASSLRLAGGTQYF
size: -; D: -; V: TRBV6-6; J: TRBJ2-3; DNA: TGTGCCGTGGGAACAGCTACTCATAGCACAGATACGCAGTATTTT; CDR3: CAVGTATHSTDTQYF
size: -; D: TRBD2; V: TRBV7-2; J: TRBJ2-2; DNA: TGTGCCAGCAGCTTATATCCTAGCGGGAGAGCATCGGGGGAGCTGTTTTTT; CDR3: CASSLYPSGRASGELFF
size: -; D: -; V: TRBV23-1; J: TRBJ1-1; DNA: TGCGCCAGCAGTCCTAATGGGGGGGAGAACACTGAAGCTTTCTTT; CDR3: CASSPNGGENTEAFF
size: -; D: -; V: TRBV30; J: TRBJ2-3; DNA: TGTGCCTGGAGTGAGGGGGGGACCCAATTTCTCACAGATACGCAGTATTTT; CDR3: CAWSEGGTQFLTDTQYF
size: -; D: -; V: TRBV10-1; J: TRBJ1-3; DNA: TGCGCCAGCAGTAATCGCCGGGACACCATATATTTT; CDR3: CASSNRRDTIYF
size: -; D: -; V: TRBV5-1; J: TRBJ1-4; DNA: TGCGCCAGCAGCTTCTCGGCCACAAAGGGGGAAAAACTGTTTTTT; CDR3: CASSFSATKGEKLFF
size: -; D: -; V: TRBV5-1; J: TRBJ2-7; DNA: TGCGCCAGCATCGAGACCGGGGGTGGCGAGCAGTACTTC; CDR3: CASIETGGGEQYF
size: -; D: -; V: TRBV6-1; J: TRBJ1-6; DNA: TGTGCCAGCAGTGAAGGTTACATCAGCGATTCACCCCTCCACTTT; CDR3: CASSEGYISDSPLHF
size: -; D: -; V: TRBV2; J: TRBJ2-5; DNA: TGTGCCAGCAGTTCGTTCGAAGAGACCCAGTACTTC; CDR3: CASSSFEETQYF
size: -; D: -; V: TRBV2; J: TRBJ1-5; DNA: TGTGCCAGCACAAGGGACACTAGCAATCAGCCCCAGCATTTT; CDR3: CASTRDTSNQPQHF
size: -; D: -; V: TRBV29-1; J: TRBJ2-7; DNA: TGCAGCGTTGTTGGGGTTGGACGGGGGAACTACGAGCAGTACTTC; CDR3: CSVVGVGRGNYEQYF
size: -; D: TRBD2; V: TRBV11-2; J: TRBJ2-1; DNA: TGTGCCAGCAGCTCAGGACTAGCGGGAGGTCGCAATGAGCAGTTCTTC; CDR3: CASSSGLAGGRNEQFF
size: -; D: TRBD2; V: TRBV5-1; J: TRBJ2-3; DNA: TGCGCCAGCAGCTTGGTCGCTAGCGGGGGAACAGATACGCAGTATTTT; CDR3: CASSLVASGGTDTQYF
size: -; D: -; V: TRBV5-4; J: TRBJ1-1; DNA: TGTGCCAGCAGCTTGGATGGTCAGTATGAAGCTTTCTTT; CDR3: CASSLDGQYEAFF
size: -; D: -; V: TRBV18; J: TRBJ2-2; DNA: TGTGCCAGCTCACCACTGGGCCCCTCAATGAATTCCGGGGAGCTGTTTTTT; CDR3: CASSPLGPSMNSGELFF
size: many; D: -; V: TRBV28; J: TRBJ1-6; DNA: TGTGCCAGCGAGCCAGTTATGGTGGATTCACCCCTCCACTTT; CDR3: CASEPVMVDSPLHF
size: once; D: TRBD2; V: TRBV11-2; J: TRBJ2-5; DNA: TGTGCCAGCAGCTTAGGGACTAGCGGGAGAGGAGAGACCCAGTACTTC; CDR3: CASSLGTSGRGETQYF
size: -; D: -; V: TRBV7-2; J: TRBJ2-1; DNA: TGTGCCAGCAGCAAGGGGCCTGCCCAAGGCAATGAGCAGTTCTTC; CDR3: CASSKGPAQGNEQFF
size: -; D: -; V: TRBV9; J: TRBJ1-1; DNA: TGTGCCAGCAGCGTCACAGGAGGTTGGAACACTGAAGCTTTCTTT; CDR3: CASSVTGGWNTEAFF
size: -; D: TRBD1; V: TRBV7-9; J: TRBJ1-2; DNA: TGTGCCAGCAGCGTAGGACAGGGGGAGGCCTATGGCTACACCTTC; CDR3: CASSVGQGEAYGYTF
size: -; D: -; V: TRBV30; J: TRBJ2-3; DNA: TGTGCCTGGAGTGAAGGGGGGTTCATGCGGAATACGCAGTATTTT; CDR3: CAWSEGGFMRNTQYF
size: -; D: -; V: TRBV27; J: TRBJ2-1; DNA: TGTGCCAGCAGTTTCGGGCGGGGACAGTCCTACAATGAGCAGTTCTTC; CDR3: CASSFGRGQSYNEQFF
size: few; D: -; V: TRBV30; J: TRBJ1-1; DNA: TGTGCCTGGAGTGTACGGCGGACTGAAGCTTTCTTT; CDR3: CAWSVRRTEAFF
size: -; D: -; V: TRBV19; J: TRBJ2-7; DNA: TGTGCCAGTAGTATGACGCGGGGTAACGAGCAGTACTTC; CDR3: CASSMTRGNEQYF
size: -; D: -; V: TRBV10-2; J: TRBJ2-5; DNA: TGCGCCAGCAGCTCCGGGACATCCCAAGAGACCCAGTACTTC; CDR3: CASSSGTSQETQYF
size: -; D: TRBD1; V: TRBV5-5; J: TRBJ2-5; DNA: TGTGCCAGCAGCTTTCAGGGGGCCAGTAAAGAGACCCAGTACTTC; CDR3: CASSFQGASKETQYF
size: -; D: TRBD1; V: TRBV7-9; J: TRBJ1-4; DNA: TGTGCCAGCACCCAGGGGGGAGGGAATGAAAAACTGTTTTTT; CDR3: CASTQGGGNEKLFF
size: many; D: -; V: TRBV10-3; J: TRBJ1-2; DNA: TGTGCCATCAGTGACTCCTCGGGACGAGGGAGCGCTGGCTACACCTTC; CDR3: CAISDSSGRGSAGYTF
size: -; D: -; V: TRBV7-9; J: TRBJ1-3; DNA: TGTGCCAGCAGCTTAGCAAGAAACACCATATATTTT; CDR3: CASSLARNTIYF
size: few; D: TRBD1; V: TRBV7-8; J: TRBJ2-3; DNA: TGTGCCAGCAGCCCCGATCGGACAGGGGGCGGCGCAGATACGCAGTATTTT; CDR3: CASSPDRTGGGADTQYF
size: -; D: -; V: TRBV5-1; J: TRBJ1-2; DNA: TGTGCCAGCATCCCGCGAGGGGGCTATGGCTACACCTTC; CDR3: CASIPRGGYGYTF
size: few; D: -; V: TRBV20-1; J: TRBJ1-1; DNA: TGCAGTGCTAGAAGTCCCCGATCGGCTTTCTTT; CDR3: CSARSPRSAFF
size: few; D: -; V: TRBV11-1; J: TRBJ2-5; DNA: TGTGCCAGCAGCTTAGAAGTGGGACGAGAGACCCAGTACTTC; CDR3: CASSLEVGRETQYF
size: -; D: TRBD2; V: TRBV4-3; J: TRBJ2-7; DNA: TGCGCCAGCAGCCTTGGGACTAGCGGGAGCGCATACGAGCAGTACTTC; CDR3: CASSLGTSGSAYEQYF
size: few; D: TRBD2; V: TRBV5-1; J: TRBJ2-7; DNA: TGCGCCAGCAGCTTGAGTCCTAGCGGGTACGAGCAGTACTTC; CDR3: CASSLSPSGYEQYF
size: -; D: TRBD1; V: TRBV4-3; J: TRBJ2-6; DNA: TGCGCCAGCAGCCAAGACGGGACAGTCTCTGGGGCCAACGTCCTGACTTTC; CDR3: CASSQDGTVSGANVLTF
size: -; D: -; V: TRBV7-9; J: TRBJ2-1; DNA: TGTGCCAGCAGCTTAGTCGGTTACAATGAGCAGTTCTTC; CDR3: CASSLVGYNEQFF
size: -; D: -; V: TRBV11-1; J: TRBJ2-7; DNA: TGTGCCAGCTTAGGGCATAGCTCCTACGAGCAGTACTTC; CDR3: CASLGHSSYEQYF
size: -; D: -; V: TRBV28; J: TRBJ1-3; DNA: TGTGCCAGCAGTTGGGTGGGGCCACTCTCTGGAAACACCATATATTTT; CDR3: CASSWVGPLSGNTIYF
size: -; D: -; V: TRBV9; J: TRBJ2-1; DNA: TGTGCCAGCAGCCCCCAGGGCTCCTACAATGAGCAGTTCTTC; CDR3: CASSPQGSYNEQFF
size: -; D: TRBD1; V: TRBV29-1; J: TRBJ2-5; DNA: TGCAGCGTAGATCCCGGGACAGGGAACTTGCAGTACTTC; CDR3: CSVDPGTGNLQYF
size: -; D: TRBD1; V: TRBV6-8; J: TRBJ1-6; DNA: TGTGCCAGCAGCCGTAACGGGACAGGGAGTGCACCCCTCCACTTT; CDR3: CASSRNGTGSAPLHF